The following is a T cell receptor (beta chain) sequence with its context. Its antigen remains unknown. The data stem from a study of vaccination and CD4 T cells after COVID-19. The overall study: As control conditions, cultures were given either a CEFX pool serving as positive control, an HIV-1 Nef pool, or no peptide at all.

Trimming removed 3 bases from V and 6 bases from J; junction bases left unmatched: 6. The CDR3 length is 14 residues. Germline values: CDR1 MRHNA, CDR2 SNTAGT. As to treatment: approximately nine-day PBMC culture with coronavirus spike peptide pools or control peptides (ViraFEST assay). T cells were expanded with peptide pools, and expanded clonotypes were identified by TCR sequencing. Sequencing of cultured CD4+ T cell DNA used the Oncomine TCR Beta short-read assay. In this case, cultured CD4+ T cells provided the extracted genomic DNA. TCRdb ran MiXCR on the PCR reads and lists one entry per CDR3 protein. The sample has more than 9,500 distinct CDR3 sequences; approximately 50% are singletons.

This sequence joins TRBV6-4 and TRBJ2-3; 7 bases match TRBD2. The sequenced sample consisted of CD4+ T cells from blood, cultured in vitro. The clonotype originates from a human donor who had recovered from COVID-19. This chain's CDR3 is CASSEGSGSDTQYF. The CDR3 DNA sequence: TGTGCCAGCAGTGAAGGTAGCGGGTCGGATACGCAGTATTTT.